The sequence of this T cell receptor (beta chain) was determined in a study of read filtering for tumor transcriptome and immune sequencing. Study outcomes and limitations: This fraction held mixed bone marrow immune cells after CD138-negative sorting. Without single-read clonotypes, shared clonotype proportions correlated more between IR-seq and RNA-seq.

The V end was cut by 6 bases, the J end by 1 base, with 13 bases between. Germline-derived CDR1 and CDR2 are SNHLY and FYNNEI. The CDR3 runs to 16 residues. In its sample, this clonotype was seen many times. Its specificity is not known. From about 400 ng of RNA, a library with molecular barcoded alpha/delta and beta/gamma adaptors was made. Using its own MiXCR run on the reads, TCRdb lists one record per CDR3 protein. The profile shows 50,000 to 65,000 distinct CDR3 sequences, approximately 19% of them singletons. The sequenced material came from a population of CD138-negative cells sorted from bone marrow. The receptor comes from a donor at least 40 years old with multiple myeloma. The chain carries TRBV2 and TRBJ2-6; TRBD1 might be the D (6 bases). CDR3 coding DNA: TGTGCCAGCAGAATCTCAGGGGTTTCTGGGGCCAACGTCCTGACTTTC. This sequence encodes CASRISGVSGANVLTF.